What follows are 27 T cell receptor beta chains derived from one specimen sequenced in a study of early T cells in non-severe SARS-CoV-2 infection. Via MiXCR, TCRdb re-called the 5' RACE reads, giving one row per CDR3 protein. Of 90,000 to 130,000 distinct CDR3 sequences listed, 10% to 15% are singletons. The source was whole blood, collected at baseline. The receptors were gathered from an adult who was a healthcare worker with PCR-confirmed SARS-CoV-2 infection or an uninfected control (not recorded which).

The rearrangement uses TRBV3-1 and TRBJ2-2; D perhaps matches TRBD1 (7 bases). Germline lookup yields CDR1 LGHDT and CDR2 YNNKEL (reference sequence). The CDR3 is 15 residues long. Trimming removed 1 base from V and 7 bases from J, with 13 bases in between. The CDR3 here is CASSQVVRGDGELFF. The CDR3 DNA is TGTGCCAGCAGCCAAGTTGTCAGGGGGGACGGGGAGCTGTTTTTT.

This clonotype was observed many times. V gene TRBV19 combines with J gene TRBJ2-2; no reliable D call. The CDR3 has 14 residues. Trimming stripped 2 bases from V and 1 base from J, with 5 bases between. The germline V gene encodes CDR1 LNHDA and CDR2 SQIVND (reference sequence). The CDR3 spells CASSIQGNTGELFF. CDR3 DNA sequence: TGTGCCAGTAGTATACAAGGGAACACCGGGGAGCTGTTTTTT.

This clonotype was detected a few times. This sequence joins TRBV6-5 and TRBJ2-2, with 11 bases that match TRBD2. Germline V gives CDR1 MNHEY, CDR2 SVGAGI. The CDR3 spans 18 residues. Trimming cost V 4 bases and J 5 bases; bases outside gene matches: 12. DNA of the CDR3: TGTGCCAGCAGTTCCGTCGCGATAGCGGGAGGGATAACCGGGGAGCTGTTTTTT. Residues: CASSSVAIAGGITGELFF.

This clonotype was counted between two and nine times. The genes are TRBV20-1 and TRBJ2-3; 7 bases are shared with TRBD2. CDR1 is DFQATT, CDR2 SNEGSKA, per germline (reference sequence). The CDR3 covers 17 residues. V lost 2 bases to trimming and J lost 5 bases; unmatched junction nucleotides: 16. CDR3 in DNA: TGCAGTGCTAGATTACCTAACCGCGGGGAGGGAGGAGATACGCAGTATTTT. It specifies CSARLPNRGEGGDTQYF.

This chain links TRBV20-1 with TRBJ1-1; D is undetermined. CDR3 length: 13 residues. The germline CDR1 and CDR2 sequences are DFQATT and SNEGSKA (reference sequence). The V end was cut by 0 bases, the J end by 4 bases, with 9 bases between. The CDR3 sequence is CSARESAGTEAFF. The DNA of the CDR3 is TGCAGTGCTAGAGAGTCGGCGGGCACTGAAGCTTTCTTT.

This clonotype was found many times. The chain is built from TRBV7-6 and TRBJ2-2; possibly TRBD1 for D (5 bases). This CDR3 has 16 residues. V was cut by 2 bases and J by 4 bases, with 14 bases left in between. Looked up from germline, CDR1 is SGHVS and CDR2 is FNYEAQ. The CDR3 nucleotides read TGTGCCAGCAGCTTAAGGGGCGAATCACCCACCGGGGAGCTGTTTTTT. It codes for CASSLRGESPTGELFF.

The chain joins TRBV29-1 to TRBJ2-3; 10 bases are shared with TRBD2. This CDR3 is 16 amino acids long. Per the germline V gene, CDR1 is SQVTM and CDR2 is ANQGSEA. V shed 4 bases, J shed 6 bases, and the junction held 13 bases outside the gene matches. CDR3 in amino acids: CSVGVLLAGPADTQYF. The CDR3 DNA sequence: TGCAGCGTTGGGGTTTTACTAGCGGGACCGGCGGATACGCAGTATTTT.

The V gene is TRBV6-6, the J gene TRBJ1-2; 9 bases fit TRBD1. The V and J ends lost 7 bases and 4 bases, in that order; junction bases with no gene match: 4. Germline CDR1 MNHNY, CDR2 SVGAGI (reference sequence). This CDR3 region has 13 residues. This chain's CDR3 is CASNRDRAYGYTF. DNA for the CDR3: TGTGCCAGCAACCGGGACAGGGCCTATGGCTACACCTTC.

This clonotype was picked up a small number of times. V is TRBV7-3 and J is TRBJ2-1; possible D gene TRBD2, 5 bases. The CDR3 is 15 amino acids. Trimming stripped 4 bases from V and 4 bases from J, with 14 bases between. In germline, CDR1 is SGHTA, CDR2 FQGTGA. This chain's CDR3 is CASSSMPGSYNEQFF. The CDR3 region has the DNA TGTGCCAGCAGCTCGATGCCGGGGAGTTACAATGAGCAGTTCTTC. Full variable domain (missing parts from reference TRBV7-3 and TRBJ2-1): GAGVSQTPSNKVTEKGKYVELRCDPISGHTALYWYRQSLGQGPEFLIYFQGTGAADDSGLPNDRFFAVRPEGSVSTLKIQRTERGDSAVYLCASSSMPGSYNEQFFGPGTRLTVL.

This chain links TRBV20-1 with TRBJ2-3; 9 nucleotides agree with TRBD2. Germline CDR1 DFQATT, CDR2 SNEGSKA (reference sequence). The CDR3 spans 14 residues. Unmatched junction bases numbered 5, after V lost 5 bases and J lost 2 bases. The CDR3 DNA reads as TGCAGTGCTCCTAGCGGGATTCACACAGATACGCAGTATTTT. This gives the protein CSAPSGIHTDTQYF.

The sample holds a few counts of this clonotype. V gene TRBV30 combines with J gene TRBJ1-1; D gene unclear. The CDR3 runs to 13 residues. The germline CDR1 and CDR2 sequences are GTSNPN and SVGIG (reference sequence). V gave up 0 bases and J gave up 0 bases, with 5 bases separating them. The CDR3 DNA reads as TGTGCCTGGAGTGTGGGAATGAACACTGAAGCTTTCTTT. It codes for CAWSVGMNTEAFF.

This clonotype was seen at least ten times. V is TRBV11-1 and J is TRBJ2-2; 8 bases line up with TRBD1. The ends lost 5 bases at V and 3 bases at J; junction bases unmatched: 5. Germline V gene data show CDR1 as SGHAT and CDR2 as FQDESV (reference sequence). The CDR3 is 15 residues long. The DNA of the CDR3 is TGTGCCAGCAGCCCTCGACAGGGGTACACCGGGGAGCTGTTTTTT. It codes for CASSPRQGYTGELFF.

The chain links TRBV2 to TRBJ1-5; unclear D gene. The CDR3 covers 15 residues. With 4 bases removed from V and 3 bases from J, the gap between germline ends came to 13 bases. Looked up from germline, CDR1 is SNHLY and CDR2 is FYNNEI. CDR3 region: CASSVPDVPNQPQHF. CDR3 sequence (DNA): TGTGCCAGCAGTGTGCCGGACGTACCCAATCAGCCCCAGCATTTT.

V is TRBV7-9 and J is TRBJ2-3; D may correspond to TRBD1 or TRBD2 (6 bases each). CDR1 SEHNR and CDR2 FQNEAQ come from the germline V gene (reference sequence). With 7 bases removed from V and 7 bases from J, the gap between germline ends came to 15 bases. This CDR3 is built from 13 residues. As DNA, the CDR3 is TGTGCCAGCACCCGACGGGGGCTGTATACGCAGTATTTT. Residues: CASTRRGLYTQYF.

This clonotype occurred a few times. The chain combines TRBV20-1 with TRBJ2-1, with a weak D call TRBD2 (5 bases). The CDR3 is 15 amino acids. CDR1 is DFQATT, CDR2 SNEGSKA, per germline (reference sequence). Trimming shortened V by 0 bases and J by 2 bases, and 11 bases separated the two germline ends. The CDR3 DNA sequence: TGCAGTGCTAGAGAACCGGCGGGCCCCTACAATGAGCAGTTCTTC. This gives the protein CSAREPAGPYNEQFF.

This clonotype came up a few times. The chain links TRBV10-3 to TRBJ2-7; TRBD2 might be the D (6 bases). This CDR3 is built from 16 residues. The V and J ends lost 2 bases and 3 bases respectively, with 17 bases between them. Germline CDR1 and CDR2: ENHRY and SYGVKD. The CDR3 here is CAISELLGRESYEQYF. In nucleotides, the CDR3 is TGTGCCATCAGTGAGCTGCTCGGGAGAGAAAGCTACGAGCAGTACTTC.

This clonotype was recorded many times. The V call is TRBV7-8, the J call TRBJ1-1, with TRBD1 matching over 9 bases. CDR3 size: 16 residues. CDR1 and CDR2 (germline): SGHVS, FQNEAQ. With V trimmed by 7 bases and J by 3 bases, 12 bases remained unmatched. CDR3 amino acids: CASTRGQGHVDTEAFF. In nucleotides, the CDR3 is TGTGCCAGCACCCGGGGACAGGGTCATGTGGACACTGAAGCTTTCTTT. The variable domain in full, with the rest retrieved from reference TRBV7-8 and TRBJ1-1, is GAGVSQSPRYKVAKRGQDVALRCDPISGHVSLFWYQQALGQGPEFLTYFQNEAQLDKSGLPSDRFFAERPEGSVSTLKIQRTQQEDSAVYLCASTRGQGHVDTEAFFGQGTRLTVV.

This clonotype was seen only a few times. The CDR3 nucleotides read TGTGCCAGCAGTTCGGGTCTCTACAATGAGCAGTTCTTC. It is translated as CASSSGLYNEQFF. The chain couples TRBV28 to TRBJ2-1; unclear D gene. Germline V gene lookup returns CDR1 MDHEN and CDR2 SYDVKM. CDR3 size: 13 residues. The ends were cut back, 4 bases at V and 3 bases at J, with 7 bases in the middle.

This rearrangement joins TRBV28 to TRBJ2-7, with 9 bases matching TRBD2. Germline V gives CDR1 MDHEN, CDR2 SYDVKM. The CDR3 runs 15 residues. Losses at the gene ends were 1 base for V and 4 bases for J; bases not matched to a gene: 5. Written as DNA, the CDR3 is TGTGCCAGCAGTTTATTTTCTAGCGGGACGTACGAGCAGTACTTC. It translates to CASSLFSSGTYEQYF. The full variable domain, in which reference TRBV28 and TRBJ2-7 provide the parts outside the CDR3, is DVKVTQSSRYLVKRTGEKVFLECVQDMDHENMFWYRQDPGLGLRLIYFSYDVKMKEKGDIPEGYSVSREKKERFSLILESASTNQTSMYLCASSLFSSGTYEQYFGPGTRLTVT.

This clonotype was seen a handful of times. The chain combines TRBV9 with TRBJ2-3, with 7 positions matching TRBD1. Trimming at V came to 4 bases and at J to 0 bases, leaving 17 bases not matched to a gene. CDR1 and CDR2 (germline): SGDLS, YYNGEE. There are 19 residues in the CDR3. CDR3 amino acids: CASSHPLRITGESTDTQYF. In nucleotides, the CDR3 is TGTGCCAGCAGCCATCCTCTTCGTATTACAGGGGAAAGCACAGATACGCAGTATTTT.

The chain links TRBV25-1 to TRBJ2-3; D possibly corresponds to TRBD2 (6 bases). V was shortened by 8 bases and J by 5 bases, with 11 bases between the two germline ends. The germline CDR1 and CDR2 sequences are MGHDK and SYGVNS. CDR3 size: 12 residues. This CDR3 reads CASVLGGDTQYF. The CDR3 nucleotides read TGTGCCAGCGTACTGGGAGGAGATACGCAGTATTTT.

This chain uses TRBV27 with TRBJ2-3, with D uncertain. The CDR3 is made up of 14 amino acids. Germline assignment: CDR1 MNHEY and CDR2 SMNVEV (reference sequence). Deletions cut 4 bases from V and 4 bases from J, with 12 bases between. The CDR3 sequence is CASSSPLSADTQYF. Written as DNA, the CDR3 is TGTGCCAGCAGTTCCCCACTATCTGCAGATACGCAGTATTTT.

This clonotype appeared a few times. This chain connects TRBV12-3 or TRBV12-4 to TRBJ2-7; 9 bases are a match to TRBD1. This CDR3 contains 13 residues. Unmatched junction bases numbered 6, after V lost 6 bases and J lost 6 bases. The CDR3 coding sequence is TGTGCCAGCAGCCGGGACAGGGTATCCGAGCAGTACTTC. This sequence encodes CASSRDRVSEQYF.

J is TRBJ2-5 and V is TRBV3-1, with D unclear. CDR1 is LGHDT, CDR2 YNNKEL, per germline (reference sequence). V lost 4 bases and J 0 bases, leaving 18 bases between the germline ends. The CDR3 length is 17 residues. Here the CDR3 reads CASSLSVRKAHQETQYF. DNA for the CDR3: TGTGCCAGCAGCCTATCCGTGAGGAAGGCCCACCAAGAGACCCAGTACTTC.

The chain couples TRBV6-5 to TRBJ2-5, with TRBD2 identical over 10 bases. Germline V gene lookup returns CDR1 MNHEY and CDR2 SVGAGI. V gave up 4 bases and J gave up 3 bases; unmatched junction bases: 8. This CDR3 contains 16 residues. Here the CDR3 reads CASSSYRGLAKETQYF. The CDR3 nucleotides read TGTGCCAGCAGTTCGTACAGGGGACTAGCGAAAGAGACCCAGTACTTC.

In this sample, this clonotype turned up many times. The genes are TRBV7-9 and TRBJ1-6, with D perhaps TRBD1 (5 bases). Looked up from germline, CDR1 is SEHNR and CDR2 is FQNEAQ (reference sequence). The CDR3 runs to 17 residues. V was shortened by 2 bases and J by 0 bases, with 11 bases between the two germline ends. CDR3 coding DNA: TGTGCCAGCAGCTTAAAGGTCCAGGGCTCCTATAATTCACCCCTCCACTTT. Its translation is CASSLKVQGSYNSPLHF.

At least ten counts were recorded for this clonotype. The V gene is TRBV6-6, the J gene TRBJ2-2; weak D call: TRBD2 (6 bases). V was trimmed by 2 bases and J by 2 bases, leaving 9 bases between them. CDR1 MNHNY and CDR2 SVGAGI come from the germline V gene (reference sequence). CDR3 length: 15 amino acids. CDR3 coding DNA: TGTGCCAGCAGTTACCCGGGACTTAACACCGGGGAGCTGTTTTTT. Translating it yields CASSYPGLNTGELFF.